The 2 T cell receptor beta chains below were found in one sample sequenced in a study of response to subunit inactivated influenza vaccine. TCRdb re-derived calls from the RT-PCR reads in MiXCR, one entry per CDR3 protein. The sample lists around 170,000 distinct CDR3 sequences; roughly 10% were seen once. The material sequenced was CD8+ T cells sorted from PBMCs, taken less than 30 months after vaccination. Source of these receptors: a man aged 50 to 75 who received an inactivated influenza vaccine.

There are a few counts of this clonotype. The rearrangement joins TRBV4-2 to TRBJ2-2; D possibly corresponds to TRBD2 (6 bases). Germline V gives CDR1 LGHNA, CDR2 YNFKEQ. CDR3 size: 15 residues. Trimming took 0 bases from V and 7 from J, leaving 12 bases between them. The CDR3 nucleotides are TGTGCCAGCAGCCAAGAAAGGCGGGGCGACGGGGAGCTGTTTTTT. It codes for CASSQERRGDGELFF.

This chain joins TRBV3-1 and TRBJ1-1; D remains ambiguous. V gave up 4 bases and J gave up 7 bases, with 13 bases separating them. This CDR3 has 13 residues. The germline CDR1 and CDR2 sequences are LGHDT and YNNKEL (reference sequence). The chain's CDR3 is CASSPGPAVEAFF. The CDR3 DNA reads TGTGCCAGCAGCCCAGGACCAGCTGTTGAAGCTTTCTTT.